Below are 21 T cell receptor beta chains sequenced from a single sample in a study of CD8+ T cells in alopecia areata. The treatment was: oral pan-JAK inhibitor, 5-10 mg twice daily. Extraction and reverse transcription of RNA yielded cDNA as the sequencing template. Clones were read by immunoSEQ multiplex PCR, and TCRdb kept only the in-frame ones, dropping some. The repertoire consists of approximately 200,000 clones, with 60% occurring once and the leading ten covering 3.3%. Sequenced material: CD4+ T cells sorted from blood, taken at week 4, from a patient treated with tofacitinib. The receptors originated from a human donor with alopecia areata.

The V gene is TRBV30, the J gene TRBJ2-3, with D perhaps assigned TRBD1 or TRBD2 (5 bases each). Germline V gene data show CDR1 as GTSNPN and CDR2 as SVGIG (reference sequence). CDR3 length equals 13 residues. V lost 1 base, J lost 1 base, and 6 bases lay in between. This CDR3 reads CAWSAGRTDTQYF. The CDR3, as DNA: TGTGCCTGGAGTGCGGGGCGCACAGATACGCAGTATTTT.

This clone turned up a few times. V gene TRBV5-1 combines with J gene TRBJ2-5; D not certain. The CDR3 spans 16 residues. Looked up from germline, CDR1 is SGHRS and CDR2 is YFSETQ. Trimming took off 1 base at V and 3 bases at J, with 16 bases between the two ends. CDR3 DNA sequence: TGCGCCAGCAGCTTGCCGTTCGCTAAATGGGAAGAGACCCAGTACTTC. It codes for CASSLPFAKWEETQYF.

The chain employs TRBV29-1 and TRBJ1-1; TRBD1 aligns across 7 bases. CDR3 size: 10 residues. CDR1 is SQVTM, CDR2 ANQGSEA, per germline. J gave up 10 bases and V 4 bases, and 3 bases lay outside the gene matches. CDR3: CSVGDSGAFF. The DNA for the CDR3 is TGCAGCGTTGGGGACAGCGGAGCTTTCTTT.

This chain connects TRBV29-1 to TRBJ2-5, with a weak D call TRBD1 (6 bases). Germline V gene data show CDR1 as SQVTM and CDR2 as ANQGSEA. Deletions cut 6 bases from V and 2 bases from J, with 10 bases between. The CDR3 is made up of 12 amino acids. The CDR3 DNA reads as TGCAGCGTCACAGGGTTACAAGAGACCCAGTACTTC. It is translated as CSVTGLQETQYF.

This clone has just a few counts. This chain uses TRBV10-3 with TRBJ2-5, with a tentative D call TRBD2 (6 bases). Germline assignment: CDR1 ENHRY and CDR2 SYGVKD. The V and J ends lost 6 bases and 2 bases respectively, with 13 bases between them. The CDR3 totals 14 residues. The CDR3 is CAIRDGSRQETQYF. The CDR3 nucleotides read TGTGCCATCAGGGACGGGAGTCGGCAAGAGACCCAGTACTTC.

The CDR3 DNA reads TGTGCCAGCTCCCCGACAGGCACAGATACGCAGTATTTT. Its translation is CASSPTGTDTQYF. The chain combines TRBV25-1 with TRBJ2-3; the D gene is possibly TRBD1 (5 bases). Trimming removed 8 bases at V and 1 base at J, with 10 bases between. This CDR3 region has 13 residues. CDR1 and CDR2 (germline): MGHDK, SYGVNS.

Note on this clone: Other DNA sequences within the sample encode an identical CDR3. V is TRBV5-1 and J is TRBJ2-7; 8 bases match TRBD1. This CDR3 is built from 14 residues. V was pared by 0 bases and J by 5 bases, with 4 bases of the junction left unmatched. Germline CDR1 reads SGHRS; CDR2 reads YFSETQ. CDR3 bases: TGCGCCAGCAGCTTGGGACAGGGGAGAGACGAGCAGTACTTC. Translating gives CASSLGQGRDEQYF.

The CDR3 DNA reads TGCGCCAGCAGCCAAAACAGGGTTGGCTACACCTTC. This gives the protein CASSQNRVGYTF. The chain links TRBV4-1 to TRBJ1-2; a weak D match, TRBD1 (6 bases). Trimming removed 2 bases at V and 7 bases at J, with 8 bases between. This CDR3 has 12 amino acids. The germline CDR1 and CDR2 sequences are MGHRA and YSYEKL.

This rearrangement joins TRBV7-9 to TRBJ2-3; TRBD2 agrees at 10 bases. This CDR3 contains 17 residues. CDR1 and CDR2 from the germline V gene are SEHNR and FQNEAQ (reference sequence). Trimming took 5 bases from V and 3 from J; bases not matched to a gene: 11. The CDR3 nucleotides are TGTGCCAGCAGCCCAGGTGCGGCTAGCGGGGGTACAGATACGCAGTATTTT. Translating it yields CASSPGAASGGTDTQYF. Using reference TRBV7-9 and TRBJ2-3 for the parts outside the CDR3, the full variable domain is DTGVSQNPRHKITKRGQNVTFRCDPISEHNRLYWYRQTLGQGPEFLTYFQNEAQLEKSRLLSDRFSAERPKGSFSTLEIQRTEQGDSAMYLCASSPGAASGGTDTQYFGPGTRLTVL.

The chain links TRBV29-1 to TRBJ2-5; D might be TRBD1 (6 bases). The CDR3 extends over 13 amino acids. V lost 8 bases and J 5 bases, leaving 18 bases between the germline ends. Germline-derived CDR1 and CDR2 are SQVTM and ANQGSEA. The chain's CDR3 is CSFSPQGKETQYF. The CDR3 DNA reads as TGCAGCTTCTCCCCGCAGGGGAAGGAGACCCAGTACTTC. Combining the CDR3 with reference TRBV29-1 and TRBJ2-5 gives the whole variable domain SAVISQKPSRDICQRGTSLTIQCQVDSQVTMMFWYRQQPGQSLTLIATANQGSEATYESGFVIDKFPISRPNLTFSTLTVSNMSPEDSSIYLCSFSPQGKETQYFGPGTRLLVL.

The CDR3 DNA sequence: TGCGCCGGGGTGAGCTTATTCTCCGGCTCTCGGCATTTT. Protein: CAGVSLFSGSRHF. The genes are TRBV5-1 and TRBJ1-5; D is ambiguous. This CDR3 has 13 amino acids. The germline V gene encodes CDR1 SGHRS and CDR2 YFSETQ. V was clipped by 10 bases and J by 15 bases, with 26 bases between them.

V gene TRBV5-1 combines with J gene TRBJ2-5; possibly TRBD2 for D (6 bases). V lost 4 bases and J 7 bases, leaving 14 bases between the germline ends. This CDR3 spans 13 amino acids. The germline gives CDR1 SGHRS, CDR2 YFSETQ. The CDR3 bases are TGCGCCAGCAGCCCGGAGGGGTACGGGACCCAGTACTTC. This sequence encodes CASSPEGYGTQYF. The full variable domain, completed using reference TRBV5-1 and TRBJ2-5, is KAGVTQTPRYLIKTRGQQVTLSCSPISGHRSVSWYQQTPGQGLQFLFEYFSETQRNKGNFPGRFSGRQFSNSRSEMNVSTLELGDSALYLCASSPEGYGTQYFGPGTRLLVL.

This clone came up a few times. The chain has TRBV30 and TRBJ2-1; TRBD2 agrees at 11 bases. The junction had 7 bases not matched to a gene; V was cut back by 5 bases and J by 7 bases. The CDR3 runs 14 residues. CDR1 GTSNPN and CDR2 SVGIG come from the germline V gene (reference sequence). The CDR3 DNA sequence: TGTGCCTGGGCTAGCGGGGGGAGGCGTAATGAGCAGTTCTTC. Its protein product is CAWASGGRRNEQFF.

This clone was seen a single time. The V call is TRBV30, the J call TRBJ2-7, with D hard to call. Looked up from germline, CDR1 is GTSNPN and CDR2 is SVGIG (reference sequence). The CDR3 is made up of 14 amino acids. V lost 3 bases and J 0 bases, leaving 12 bases between the germline ends. In nucleotides, the CDR3 is TGTGCCTGGAGGACGGACCGATACTCCTACGAGCAGTACTTC. Protein sequence: CAWRTDRYSYEQYF.

This clone was detected a few times. CDR3 loop: CAWKYKYEQYF. The CDR3 DNA is TGTGCCTGGAAATACAAATACGAGCAGTACTTC. This chain links TRBV30 with TRBJ2-7; no firm D call. The germline gives CDR1 GTSNPN, CDR2 SVGIG (reference sequence). The length of the CDR3 is 11 residues. Trimming removed 4 bases at V and 4 bases at J, with 8 bases between. The full variable domain, with the rest looked up from reference TRBV30 and TRBJ2-7, is SQTIHQWPATLVQPVGSPLSLECTVEGTSNPNLYWYRQAAGRGLQLLFYSVGIGQISSEVPQNLSASRPQDRQFILSSKKLLLSDSGFYLCAWKYKYEQYFGPGTRLTVT.

The rearrangement uses TRBV25-1 and TRBJ1-2, with 9 bases matching TRBD1. CDR1 is MGHDK, CDR2 SYGVNS, per germline. The CDR3 totals 14 residues. J was trimmed by 5 bases and V by 6 bases; bases with no gene match: 7. DNA for the CDR3: TGTGCCAGCAGAGGGACAGGGCGGGGGTATGGCTACACCTTC. As protein: CASRGTGRGYGYTF.

The rearrangement joins TRBV9 to TRBJ2-7; D ambiguous. There are 13 residues in the CDR3. The germline V and J ends were trimmed by 4 bases and 4 bases, with 12 bases remaining between them. Germline loops: CDR1 SGDLS, CDR2 YYNGEE. The CDR3 is CASSPGGVYEQYF. DNA of the CDR3: TGTGCCAGCAGCCCCGGTGGTGTTTACGAGCAGTACTTC.

To note about this clone: The same CDR3 arises from other DNA sequences in this sample as well. The chain uses TRBV30 and TRBJ1-1; D gene ambiguous. Germline loops: CDR1 GTSNPN, CDR2 SVGIG (reference sequence). The CDR3 contains 13 residues. V shed 0 bases and J shed 1 base, with 6 bases lying between them. The CDR3 nucleotides read TGTGCCTGGAGTGTACGCGGGAACACTGAAGCTTTCTTT. The encoded protein is CAWSVRGNTEAFF.

This rearrangement joins TRBV30 to TRBJ1-5, with D possibly matching TRBD1 (6 bases). The germline gives CDR1 GTSNPN, CDR2 SVGIG (reference sequence). Trimming left V 2 bases short and J 6 bases short, with 14 bases between. CDR3 length: 14 residues. CDR3 DNA sequence: TGTGCCTGGAGTAATGGGGGCGCAAGTCAGCCCCAGCATTTT. Translated: CAWSNGGASQPQHF.

The genes are TRBV4-2 and TRBJ2-5; D gene ambiguous. The CDR3 totals 13 residues. Trimming cost V 0 bases and J 0 bases, with 2 bases left between them. The germline CDR1 and CDR2 sequences are LGHNA and YNFKEQ. The CDR3 loop reads CASSQENQETQYF. The CDR3 DNA reads as TGTGCCAGCAGCCAAGAGAACCAAGAGACCCAGTACTTC.

The rearrangement uses TRBV29-1 and TRBJ2-3; 11 bases line up with TRBD2. The V and J ends lost 1 base and 2 bases, in that order; junction bases with no gene match: 5. The CDR3 has 16 amino acids. CDR1 and CDR2 (germline): SQVTM, ANQGSEA. CDR3 sequence: CSVEVLAGGLTDTQYF. CDR3 nucleotide sequence: TGCAGCGTTGAAGTTCTAGCGGGGGGCCTCACAGATACGCAGTATTTT.